Listed below are T cell receptor beta chains from one sample, sequenced in a study of shared clonotypes between healthy human individuals. Clones were read by immunoSEQ multiplex PCR, and TCRdb kept only the in-frame ones, dropping some. The sample holds around 2,000,000 clones; 90% to 95% are singletons and the top ten take 0.1% to 0.15%. Sequenced sample: naive CD4+ T cells sorted from blood. The receptors derive from a man aged 18-30 years in good health. CDR3s include the opening cysteine and the closing phenylalanine or tryptophan. A D gene is named only where the DNA matches it firmly. Clone size, where shown, is once, few, many, or a class for clones that have expanded.

D,size,V,J,DNA,CDR3
TRBD1,.,TRBV7-2,TRBJ1-1,TGTGCCAGCAGCTTACAGGGGGGTGCTGAAGCTTTCTTT,CASSLQGGAEAFF
.,.,TRBV29-1,TRBJ1-1,TGCAGCGTTATTAACACTGAAGCTTTCTTT,CSVINTEAFF
TRBD1,once,TRBV6-6,TRBJ2-7,TGTGCCAGCACCCTCGCGGGACAGGAGTACGAGCAGTACTTC,CASTLAGQEYEQYF
.,.,TRBV6-5,TRBJ2-7,TGTGCCAGCAGTTACGGGCAGGACACCTACGAGCAGTACTTC,CASSYGQDTYEQYF
.,.,TRBV15,TRBJ1-1,TGTGCCACCAGCAGAGCCTCGGGTGCCACTGAAGCTTTCTTT,CATSRASGATEAFF
.,once,TRBV11-2,TRBJ2-3,TGTGCCAGCAGCTTTCCGCCGTGGGTGACTAGCACAGATACGCAGTATTTT,CASSFPPWVTSTDTQYF
.,.,TRBV15,TRBJ2-7,TGTGCCACCAGCAGAGATACGAGCTGGGTCGGCGAGCAGTACTTC,CATSRDTSWVGEQYF
.,.,TRBV6-5,TRBJ1-2,TGTGCCAGCACCTTACAGGTTGACAACTATGGCTACACCTTC,CASTLQVDNYGYTF
.,.,TRBV5-4,TRBJ1-1,TGTGCCAGCAGCTTCGAGTGGGGCTCTGAAGCTTTCTTT,CASSFEWGSEAFF
.,.,TRBV10-2,TRBJ2-1,TGCGCCAGCAGAGGGCTCTACAATGAGCAGTTCTTC,CASRGLYNEQFF
TRBD2,.,TRBV6-5,TRBJ2-1,TGTGCCAGCACCCTTGGCGGGGGAAATGAGCAGTTCTTC,CASTLGGGNEQFF
.,.,TRBV10-1,TRBJ1-1,TGCGCCAGCAGTGAGAGCCTATCCAACACTGAAGCTTTCTTT,CASSESLSNTEAFF
TRBD1,.,TRBV11-2,TRBJ2-1,TGTGCCAGCAGCCGGACAGGGGGCCACAATGAGCAGTTCTTC,CASSRTGGHNEQFF
TRBD2,.,TRBV9,TRBJ2-1,TGTGCCAGCAGCGTGGCTAGCGGGAGGGCCGGCAATGAGCAGTTCTTC,CASSVASGRAGNEQFF
TRBD1,.,TRBV5-1,TRBJ2-7,TGCGCCAGCAGCTTAGAACAGGGGTTCTACGAGCAGTACTTC,CASSLEQGFYEQYF
.,.,TRBV7-9,TRBJ1-5,TGTGCCAGCAGCTTATCTTTTAGTCAGCCCCAGCATTTT,CASSLSFSQPQHF
.,once,TRBV30,TRBJ2-6,TGTGCCTGGAGTGTACAGTCTGGGGCCAACGTCCTGACTTTC,CAWSVQSGANVLTF
TRBD2,.,TRBV30,TRBJ2-1,TGTGCCTGGAGCCCGGGACTAGCGGGATACAATGAGCAGTTCTTC,CAWSPGLAGYNEQFF
TRBD1,few,TRBV2,TRBJ1-6,TGTGCCAGCAGATGGGACAGCTATAATTCACCCCTCCACTTT,CASRWDSYNSPLHF
TRBD2,.,TRBV5-4,TRBJ2-7,TGTGCCAGCAGCTTAATGACTAGCGGGAGGGCTAATATGATTGAGTACTTC,CASSLMTSGRANMIEYF
TRBD2,once,TRBV5-4,TRBJ2-3,TGTGCCAGCCGGAGCGGGGGCGCAGATACGCAGTATTTT,CASRSGGADTQYF
.,.,TRBV10-1,TRBJ1-1,TGCGCCAGCAGTCAGGGACTGGGGGGTCCTGAAGCTTTCTTT,CASSQGLGGPEAFF
.,.,TRBV5-4,TRBJ1-3,TGTGCCAGCAGCTTGAAAATATCAGGTCAGCTCCACTCTGGAAACACCATATATTTT,CASSLKISGQLHSGNTIYF
TRBD1,.,TRBV7-3,TRBJ2-2,TGTGCCAGCAGTTCCGACAGGGTAGGGGAGCTGTTTTTT,CASSSDRVGELFF
.,.,TRBV7-9,TRBJ1-2,TGTGCCAGCAGCTTAACTAACTATGGCTACACCTTC,CASSLTNYGYTF
TRBD2,once,TRBV18,TRBJ2-7,TGTGCCAGCTCAAAGTCTAGCGGGAGTAGGTACGAGCAGTACTTC,CASSKSSGSRYEQYF